The rows below give T cell receptor beta chains drawn from one sample of a study of T cell repertoires in ileal Crohn's disease. Some clones are missing from TCRdb's copy, which holds only in-frame ones; the method was immunoSEQ multiplex PCR. The table includes 6,400 or so clones, about four fifths detected once. Sequenced input: ileal tissue. The receptors originated from an adult with Crohn's disease. CDR3s include the opening cysteine and the closing phenylalanine or tryptophan. The D gene is left open where the match is weak. The size entry is marked missing in some rows and otherwise reads once, few, many or a size class.

v_gene	abundance	j_gene	d_gene	CDR3nt	CDR3aa
TRBV6-1	.	TRBJ1-3	.	TGTGCCAGCAGTGCTAGGAGTGGATCGAGGGGAAACACCATATATTTT	CASSARSGSRGNTIYF
TRBV28	.	TRBJ1-3	.	TGTGCCAGCACCCTAACTAGGGGCAGGAGAGGGGACACCATATATTTT	CASTLTRGRRGDTIYF
TRBV6-1	.	TRBJ2-1	TRBD1	TGTGCCAGCAGTGAATACAGGGGGTCCTACAATGAGCAGTTCTTC	CASSEYRGSYNEQFF
TRBV5-6	.	TRBJ2-3	.	TGTGCCAGCAACTCCGGGGGGCACACAGATACGCAGTATTTT	CASNSGGHTDTQYF
TRBV4-1	.	TRBJ2-3	.	TGCGCCAGCAGCCACCCCATGAGCGGGCTGCGCACAGATACGCAGTATTTT	CASSHPMSGLRTDTQYF
TRBV7-2	.	TRBJ2-5	TRBD2	TGTGCCAGCAGCCGACAGCGGGGGGAAGAGACCCAGTACTTC	CASSRQRGEETQYF
TRBV7-6	.	TRBJ2-3	.	TGTGCCAGCAGCTTACCCGGCAGGGGAGATGTTACAGATACGCAGTATTTT	CASSLPGRGDVTDTQYF
TRBV29-1	.	TRBJ2-7	.	TGCAGCGTTGTTTGGGAAACGTCCTACGAGCAGTACTTC	CSVVWETSYEQYF
TRBV5-1	.	TRBJ2-7	.	TGCGCCAGCAGCTCCGTCGGGTCCGAGCAGTACTTC	CASSSVGSEQYF
TRBV7-8	.	TRBJ2-5	.	TGTGCCAGCAGCTTGGGGCCGGCGGAGACCCAGTACTTC	CASSLGPAETQYF
TRBV6-4	.	TRBJ2-7	.	TGTGCCAGCAGTGGTCTCGTTGGAAGCCACGAGCAGTACTTC	CASSGLVGSHEQYF
TRBV4-1	few	TRBJ2-1	TRBD1	TGCGCCAGCAGCCAAGCTGGGACAGGGGCCTACAATGAGCAGTTCTTC	CASSQAGTGAYNEQFF
TRBV6-4	.	TRBJ2-3	.	TGTGCCAGCAGTGAAGGTAAAGACACGCAGTATTTT	CASSEGKDTQYF
TRBV6-5	.	TRBJ2-1	.	TGTGCCAGCCGAGTAGAGCCTAGCTACAATGAGCAGTTCTTC	CASRVEPSYNEQFF
TRBV29-1	.	TRBJ1-1	.	TGCAGCGTCAACTCCCAAGGGCTAAAAAACACTGAAGCTTTCTTT	CSVNSQGLKNTEAFF
TRBV10-3	few	TRBJ2-3	TRBD2	TGTGCCATCAGCCAGACTAGCGGGCTCACAGATACGCAGTATTTT	CAISQTSGLTDTQYF
TRBV7-9	few	TRBJ2-1	TRBD1	TGTGCCAGCAGTTCGACCGACAGGGGGGCTCAGAATGAGCAGTTCTTC	CASSSTDRGAQNEQFF
TRBV27	.	TRBJ2-5	.	TGTGCCAGCAGTCCCTTGACGGGGCATGGCGAGACCCAGTACTTC	CASSPLTGHGETQYF
TRBV5-6	.	TRBJ2-1	.	TGTGCCAGCAGCTCTCTCGGGAACTCGCTCTACAATGAGCAGTTCTTC	CASSSLGNSLYNEQFF
TRBV6-1	.	TRBJ2-7	TRBD1	TGTGCCAGCAGTGAAATTCGGGACAGCTCCTACGAGCAGTACTTC	CASSEIRDSSYEQYF
TRBV5-1	.	TRBJ2-7	.	TGCGCCAGCAGCTTTCTTTTGGCAGCGTCGACCTACGAGCAGTACTTC	CASSFLLAASTYEQYF
TRBV7-9	.	TRBJ2-3	TRBD1	TGTGCCAGCAGCCACCGGACAGGGACGCAGTATTTT	CASSHRTGTQYF
TRBV6-6	.	TRBJ1-3	.	TGTGCCAGCAGCCCCGCTCCGGGGGCCTCTGGAAACACCATATATTTT	CASSPAPGASGNTIYF
TRBV11-2	.	TRBJ2-3	.	TGTGCCAGCAGCTTGACAGATACGCAGTATTTT	CASSLTDTQYF
TRBV4-2	.	TRBJ1-3	.	TGTGCCAGCAGCCAAGATCCGTCTGGGGGAAGAACTGGAAACACCATATATTTT	CASSQDPSGGRTGNTIYF
TRBV9	.	TRBJ1-3	.	TGTGCCAGCAGCCACGACTCTGGAAACACCATATATTTT	CASSHDSGNTIYF
TRBV28	.	TRBJ2-7	.	TGTGCCAGCCGCGACAGTACCTCCTACGAGCAGTACTTC	CASRDSTSYEQYF
TRBV9	.	TRBJ1-1	.	TGTGCCAGCAGCGTAGGGCCGGGAGAGAACACTGAAGCTTTCTTT	CASSVGPGENTEAFF
TRBV18	once	TRBJ1-1	.	TGTGCCAGCTCACCATTGACAGAAGAAGCTTTCTTT	CASSPLTEEAFF
TRBV29-1	once	TRBJ1-3	.	TGCAGCGTCGCCTCTGGTGGTTACGGAAACACCATATATTTT	CSVASGGYGNTIYF
TRBV7-2	.	TRBJ1-4	.	TGTGCCAGCAGACTCGGGGGGGCAACTAATGAAAAACTGTTTTTT	CASRLGGATNEKLFF
TRBV2	.	TRBJ1-2	TRBD1	TGTGCCAGCAGTGCAACAGGGGGGTATGGCTACACCTTC	CASSATGGYGYTF
TRBV5-4	.	TRBJ1-3	.	TGTGCCAGCAGCTTCTTCAGCTCTGGAAACACCATATATTTT	CASSFFSSGNTIYF
TRBV19	.	TRBJ2-2	.	TGTGCCAGTAGTATTTCGGTCAGAACCGGGGAGCTGTTTTTT	CASSISVRTGELFF
TRBV9	few	TRBJ2-3	TRBD2	TGTGCCAGCAGCGTAGGGCGGGGGGGCCGAGATACGCAGTATTTT	CASSVGRGGRDTQYF
TRBV28	few	TRBJ2-7	.	TGTGCCAGCAGTTACGACCCCGCGGCATACGAGCAGTACTTC	CASSYDPAAYEQYF
TRBV25-1	few	TRBJ2-1	TRBD2	TGTGCCAGTCGGGAGGACATCGAGCAGTTCTTC	CASREDIEQFF
TRBV5-6	.	TRBJ1-4	.	TGTGCCAGCAGCCAGCGCCTCGGGGGGTTTCGGGAAAAACTGTTTTTT	CASSQRLGGFREKLFF
TRBV28	.	TRBJ2-3	.	TGTGCCAGCACCACGGGGCCGGTCACAGATACGCAGTATTTT	CASTTGPVTDTQYF
TRBV30	.	TRBJ1-3	.	TGTGCCTGCACTCAACGGGACACCATATATTTT	CACTQRDTIYF
TRBV14	.	TRBJ2-6	.	TGTGCCAGCAGCCGGACGGGGGTCCTCTCTGGGGCCAACGTCCTGACTTTC	CASSRTGVLSGANVLTF
TRBV13	.	TRBJ1-1	.	TGTGCCAGCAGCCCGGGGAACACTGAAGCTTTCTTT	CASSPGNTEAFF
TRBV10-3	.	TRBJ2-7	.	TGTGCCATCAGTGAGTCAATGGTTTACGAGCAGTACTTC	CAISESMVYEQYF
TRBV28	.	TRBJ2-1	TRBD1	TGTGCCAGCGACAGGGGGAGGGAGCAGTTCTTC	CASDRGREQFF